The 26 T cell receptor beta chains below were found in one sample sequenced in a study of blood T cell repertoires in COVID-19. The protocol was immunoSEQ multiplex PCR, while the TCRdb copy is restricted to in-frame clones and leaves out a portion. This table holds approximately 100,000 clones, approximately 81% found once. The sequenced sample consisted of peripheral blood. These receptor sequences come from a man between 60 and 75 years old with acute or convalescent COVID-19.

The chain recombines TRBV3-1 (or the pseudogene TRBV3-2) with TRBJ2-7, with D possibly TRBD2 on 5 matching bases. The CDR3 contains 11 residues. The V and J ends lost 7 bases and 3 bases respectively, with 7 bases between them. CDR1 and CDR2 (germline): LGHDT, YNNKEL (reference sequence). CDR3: CASMAGYEQYF. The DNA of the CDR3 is TGTGCCAGCATGGCGGGCTACGAGCAGTACTTC.

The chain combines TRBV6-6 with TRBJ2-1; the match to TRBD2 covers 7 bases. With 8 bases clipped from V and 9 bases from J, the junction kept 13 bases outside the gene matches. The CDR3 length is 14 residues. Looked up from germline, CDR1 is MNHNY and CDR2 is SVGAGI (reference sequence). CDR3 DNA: TGTGCCAGCGGAACCGGGACTACCGATCGTGAGCAGTTCTTC. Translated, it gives CASGTGTTDREQFF.

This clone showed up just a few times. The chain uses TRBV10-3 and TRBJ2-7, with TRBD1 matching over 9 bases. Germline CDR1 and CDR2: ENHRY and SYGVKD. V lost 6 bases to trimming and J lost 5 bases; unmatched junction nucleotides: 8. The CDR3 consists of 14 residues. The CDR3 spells CAIRKTGGINEQYF. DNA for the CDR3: TGTGCCATCAGGAAGACAGGGGGAATAAACGAGCAGTACTTC.

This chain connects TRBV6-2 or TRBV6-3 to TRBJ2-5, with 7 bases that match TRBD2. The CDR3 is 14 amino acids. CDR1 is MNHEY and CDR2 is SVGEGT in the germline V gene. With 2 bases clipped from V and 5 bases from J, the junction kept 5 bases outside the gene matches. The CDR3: CASSYAGEGETQYF. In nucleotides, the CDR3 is TGTGCCAGCAGTTACGCGGGAGAGGGGGAGACCCAGTACTTC.

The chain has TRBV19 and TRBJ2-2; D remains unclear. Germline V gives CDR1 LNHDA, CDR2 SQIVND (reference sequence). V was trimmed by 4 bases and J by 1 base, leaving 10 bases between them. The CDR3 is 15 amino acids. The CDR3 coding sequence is TGTGCCAGTAGTACCAAAAACTTGAACACCGGGGAGCTGTTTTTT. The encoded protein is CASSTKNLNTGELFF.

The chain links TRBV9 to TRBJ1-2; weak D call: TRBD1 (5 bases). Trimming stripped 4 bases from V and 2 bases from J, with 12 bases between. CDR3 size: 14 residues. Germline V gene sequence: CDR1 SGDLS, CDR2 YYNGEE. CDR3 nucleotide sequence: TGTGCCAGCAGCTCCCCAAAGGGGAACTATGGCTACACCTTC. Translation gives CASSSPKGNYGYTF.

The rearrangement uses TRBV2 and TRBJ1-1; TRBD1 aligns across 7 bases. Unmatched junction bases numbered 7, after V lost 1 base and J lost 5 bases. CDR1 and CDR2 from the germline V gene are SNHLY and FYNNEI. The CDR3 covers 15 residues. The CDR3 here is CASSEVGGEVTEAFF. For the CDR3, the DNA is TGTGCCAGCAGTGAAGTAGGGGGCGAAGTTACTGAAGCTTTCTTT.

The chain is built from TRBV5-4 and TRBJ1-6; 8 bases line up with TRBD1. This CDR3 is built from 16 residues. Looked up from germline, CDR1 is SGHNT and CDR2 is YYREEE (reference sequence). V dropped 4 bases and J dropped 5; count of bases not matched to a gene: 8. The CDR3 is CASSKRGTGDNSPLHF. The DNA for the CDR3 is TGTGCCAGCAGCAAACGGGGGACAGGTGATAATTCACCCCTCCACTTT.

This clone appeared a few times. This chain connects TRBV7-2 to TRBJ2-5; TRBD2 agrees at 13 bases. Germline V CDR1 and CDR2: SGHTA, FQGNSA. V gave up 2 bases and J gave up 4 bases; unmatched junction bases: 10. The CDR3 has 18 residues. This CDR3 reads CASSLSGLAGAWVETQYF. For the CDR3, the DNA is TGTGCCAGCAGCTTAAGCGGACTAGCGGGAGCATGGGTAGAGACCCAGTACTTC.

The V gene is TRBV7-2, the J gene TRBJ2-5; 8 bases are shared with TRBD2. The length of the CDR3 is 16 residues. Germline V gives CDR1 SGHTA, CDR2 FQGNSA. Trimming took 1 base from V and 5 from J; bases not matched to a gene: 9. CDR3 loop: CASSLGGRGGEETQYF. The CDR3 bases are TGTGCCAGCAGCTTAGGTGGCCGGGGGGGCGAGGAGACCCAGTACTTC.

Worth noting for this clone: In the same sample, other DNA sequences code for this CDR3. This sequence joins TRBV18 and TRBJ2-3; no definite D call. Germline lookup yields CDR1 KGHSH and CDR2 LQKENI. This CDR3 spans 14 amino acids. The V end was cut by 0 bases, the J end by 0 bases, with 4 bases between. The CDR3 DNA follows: TGTGCCAGCTCACCACCGACTAGCACAGATACGCAGTATTTT. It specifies CASSPPTSTDTQYF.

CDR3 region: CASTPSGTANVLTF. CDR3 DNA: TGTGCCAGCACCCCTAGCGGGACCGCTAACGTCCTGACTTTC. The J gene is TRBJ2-6, the V gene TRBV6-2 or TRBV6-3; 9 bases map to TRBD2. Looked up from germline, CDR1 is MNHEY and CDR2 is SVGEGT. The CDR3 totals 14 residues. With V trimmed by 7 bases and J by 10 bases, 8 bases remained unmatched.

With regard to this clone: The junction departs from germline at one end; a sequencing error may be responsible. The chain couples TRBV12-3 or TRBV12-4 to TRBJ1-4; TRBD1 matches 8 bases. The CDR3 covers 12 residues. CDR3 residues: CASSPLSGGLHF. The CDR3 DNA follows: TGTGCCAGCAGCCCTCTATCAGGGGGCTTACATTTT.

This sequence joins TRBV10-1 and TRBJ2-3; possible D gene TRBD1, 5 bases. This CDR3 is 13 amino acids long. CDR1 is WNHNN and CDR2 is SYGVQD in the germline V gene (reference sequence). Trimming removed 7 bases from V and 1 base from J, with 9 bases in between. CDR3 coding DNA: TGCGCCAGCAAAGGGGTCGGCACAGATACGCAGTATTTT. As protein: CASKGVGTDTQYF.

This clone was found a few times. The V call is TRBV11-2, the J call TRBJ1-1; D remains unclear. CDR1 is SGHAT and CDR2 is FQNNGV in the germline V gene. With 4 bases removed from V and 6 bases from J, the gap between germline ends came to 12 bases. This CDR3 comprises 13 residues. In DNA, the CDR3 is TGTGCCAGCAGCTACCTATTGGGCTCTGAAGCTTTCTTT. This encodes CASSYLLGSEAFF.

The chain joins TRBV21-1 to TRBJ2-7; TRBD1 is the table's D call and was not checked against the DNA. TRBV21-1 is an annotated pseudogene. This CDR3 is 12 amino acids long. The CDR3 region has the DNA TGTGCCGGACACAGGGGGGGAAACGAGCAGTACTTC. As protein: CAGHRGGNEQYF.

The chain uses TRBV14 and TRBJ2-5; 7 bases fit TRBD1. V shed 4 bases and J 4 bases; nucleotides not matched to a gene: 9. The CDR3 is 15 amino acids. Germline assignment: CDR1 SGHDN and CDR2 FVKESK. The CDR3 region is CASSPQGVSPETQYF. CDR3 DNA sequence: TGTGCCAGCAGCCCCCAGGGGGTATCTCCAGAGACCCAGTACTTC.

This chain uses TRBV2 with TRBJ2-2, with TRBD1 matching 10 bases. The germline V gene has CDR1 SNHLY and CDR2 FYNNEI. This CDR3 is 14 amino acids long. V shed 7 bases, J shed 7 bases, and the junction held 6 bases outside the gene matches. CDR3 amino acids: CASKGDRGFGELFF. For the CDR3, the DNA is TGTGCCAGCAAGGGGGACAGGGGTTTCGGGGAGCTGTTTTTT.

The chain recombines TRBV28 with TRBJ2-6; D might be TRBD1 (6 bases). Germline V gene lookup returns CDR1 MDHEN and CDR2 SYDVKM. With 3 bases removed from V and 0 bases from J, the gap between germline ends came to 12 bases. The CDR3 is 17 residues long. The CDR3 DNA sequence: TGTGCCAGCAGTTTTTCCGGACAGCCCTCTGGGGCCAACGTCCTGACTTTC. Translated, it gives CASSFSGQPSGANVLTF.

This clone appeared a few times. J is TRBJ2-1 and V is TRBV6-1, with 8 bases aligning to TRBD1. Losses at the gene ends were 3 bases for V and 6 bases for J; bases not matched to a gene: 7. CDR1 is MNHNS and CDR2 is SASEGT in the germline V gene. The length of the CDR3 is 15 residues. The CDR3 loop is CASSEWTGSGNEQFF. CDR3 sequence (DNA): TGTGCCAGCAGTGAGTGGACAGGGTCGGGCAATGAGCAGTTCTTC.

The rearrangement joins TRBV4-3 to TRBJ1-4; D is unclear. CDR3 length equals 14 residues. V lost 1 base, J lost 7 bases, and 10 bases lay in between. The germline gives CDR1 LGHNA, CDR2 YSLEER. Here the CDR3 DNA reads TGCGCCAGCAGCCAAGTAGTTCCTATTGAAAAACTGTTTTTT. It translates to CASSQVVPIEKLFF.

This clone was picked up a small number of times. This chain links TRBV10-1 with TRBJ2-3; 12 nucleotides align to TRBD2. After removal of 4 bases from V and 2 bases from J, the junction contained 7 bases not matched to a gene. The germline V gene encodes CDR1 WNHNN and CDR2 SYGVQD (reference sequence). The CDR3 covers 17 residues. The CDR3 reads CASSGAASGGDTDTQYF. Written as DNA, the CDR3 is TGCGCCAGCAGTGGGGCCGCTAGCGGGGGGGACACAGATACGCAGTATTTT.

The CDR3 nucleotides are TGTGCCAGCAGTTCCTCAGATACCAATGAAAAACTGTTTTTT. Protein: CASSSSDTNEKLFF. The chain recombines TRBV28 with TRBJ1-4; D unresolved. CDR1 is MDHEN and CDR2 is SYDVKM in the germline V gene. Trimming shortened V by 4 bases and J by 5 bases, and 11 bases separated the two germline ends. The CDR3 contains 14 residues.

Here the CDR3 reads CASRDRGSPNQPQHF. The CDR3 DNA reads TGTGCCAGCCGGGACAGGGGGAGTCCCAATCAGCCCCAGCATTTT. This chain joins TRBV27 and TRBJ1-5; TRBD1 agrees at 11 bases. J gave up 3 bases and V 8 bases, and 6 bases lay outside the gene matches. Germline V lookup: CDR1 MNHEY, CDR2 SMNVEV (reference sequence). The CDR3 extends over 15 amino acids.

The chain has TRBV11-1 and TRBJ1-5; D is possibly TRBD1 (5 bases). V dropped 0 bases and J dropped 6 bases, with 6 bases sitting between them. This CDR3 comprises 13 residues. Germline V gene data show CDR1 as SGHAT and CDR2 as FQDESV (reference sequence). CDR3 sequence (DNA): TGTGCCAGCAGCTTAGCGGGGGGTCAGCCCCAGCATTTT. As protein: CASSLAGGQPQHF.

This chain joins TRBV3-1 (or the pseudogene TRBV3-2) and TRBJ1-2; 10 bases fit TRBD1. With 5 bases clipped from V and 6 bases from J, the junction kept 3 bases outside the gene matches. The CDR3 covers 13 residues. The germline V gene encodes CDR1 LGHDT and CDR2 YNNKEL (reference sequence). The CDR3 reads CASSRDRGHGYTF. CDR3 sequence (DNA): TGTGCCAGCAGCAGAGACAGGGGGCATGGCTACACCTTC.